This T cell receptor beta chain was retrieved from a study of early T cells in non-severe SARS-CoV-2 infection. Study-level background: Unpaired chains resulted from sequencing bulk RNA of unsorted whole blood.

At least ten counts were recorded for this clonotype. Losses at the gene ends were 5 bases for V and 2 bases for J; bases not matched to a gene: 7. The CDR3 is 16 amino acids. Germline CDR1 ENHRY, CDR2 SYGVKD. cDNA molecules, individually, were tagged with unique molecular identifiers. TCRdb called the 5' RACE reads again in MiXCR, with one record for every CDR3 protein. The data show roughly 56,000 distinct CDR3 sequences, more than 9% seen once. The sequence derives from an adult who was a healthcare worker with PCR-confirmed SARS-CoV-2 infection or an uninfected control (not recorded which). The chain uses TRBV10-3 and TRBJ2-1; 9 nucleotides match TRBD1. Sequencing was performed on whole blood. The CDR3 protein is CAISPLQGATYNEQFF. The CDR3 coding sequence is TGTGCCATCAGTCCTCTACAGGGGGCGACCTACAATGAGCAGTTCTTC.